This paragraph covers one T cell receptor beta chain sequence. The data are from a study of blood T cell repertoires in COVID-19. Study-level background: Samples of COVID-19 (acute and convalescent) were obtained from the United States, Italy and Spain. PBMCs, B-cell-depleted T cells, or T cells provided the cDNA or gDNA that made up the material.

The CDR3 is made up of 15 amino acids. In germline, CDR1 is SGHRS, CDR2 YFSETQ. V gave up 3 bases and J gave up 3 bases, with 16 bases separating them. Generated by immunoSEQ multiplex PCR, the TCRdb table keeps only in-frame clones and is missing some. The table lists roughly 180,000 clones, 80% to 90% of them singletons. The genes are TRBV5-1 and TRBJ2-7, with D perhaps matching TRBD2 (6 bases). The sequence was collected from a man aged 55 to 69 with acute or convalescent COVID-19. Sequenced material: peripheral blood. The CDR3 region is CASSSNPGALYEQYF. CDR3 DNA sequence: TGCGCCAGCAGCTCCAACCCGGGAGCCCTCTACGAGCAGTACTTC.